A selection of T cell receptor beta chains follows, all from one sample in a study of CD8+CD57+ T cells in acquired aplastic anemia. TCRdb re-analysed the reads in MiXCR, keeping a single row per CDR3 protein. Of approximately 250,000 distinct CDR3 sequences in the sample, 82% are singletons; the top ten hold approximately 40%. Sequenced material: sorted CD4+, CD8+, or CD8+CD57+ T cells (not recorded which) from PBMCs. Receptor source: a human donor with aplastic anemia. Each CDR3 is given with its conserved first and last residue. D genes are given only for firm matches. Only some rows state a clone size, as once, few, many or a class for expanded clones.

>.|TRBV29-1|TRBJ1-1|TRBD1
TGCAGCGTTCCCCGACCCAAGGGGGCAGGTGACACTGAAGCTTTCTTT
CSVPRPKGAGDTEAFF
>.|TRBV11-1|TRBJ2-4|.
TGTGCCAGCAGCTTTATCGATGAGGGGGGCGCGGACATTCAGTACTTC
CASSFIDEGGADIQYF
>few|TRBV9|TRBJ2-1|TRBD2
TGTGCCAGCAGCGTAAGCGGGGGGGCCAATGAGCAGTTCTTC
CASSVSGGANEQFF
>.|TRBV7-2|TRBJ1-2|.
TGTGCCAGCAGCTGGGGGGCGGGTGTGAACTATGGCTACACCTTC
CASSWGAGVNYGYTF
>few|TRBV15|TRBJ2-3|.
TGTGCCACCAGCACTATCCCTCGGAACACAGATACGCAGTATTTT
CATSTIPRNTDTQYF
>.|TRBV5-8|TRBJ1-2|.
TGTGCCAGCAGCCAAAGTCTCGCAGGTGGCTACACCTTC
CASSQSLAGGYTF
>.|TRBV5-1|TRBJ1-2|TRBD1
TGCGCCAGCAGCGATGGGACAGGGGGTTATGGCTACACCTTC
CASSDGTGGYGYTF
>.|TRBV9|TRBJ1-2|.
TGTGCCAGCAGCGTAGGAGTGTCCTCCCCCGACGCTTTC
CASSVGVSSPDAF
>.|TRBV20-1|TRBJ2-1|TRBD2
TGCAGTACAAAGGGGACTAGCGGGGGGAGCGATGAGCAGTTCTTC
CSTKGTSGGSDEQFF
>once|TRBV5-1|TRBJ2-3|.
TGCGCCAGCAGCTTGGGGGGGGGGCCCCGGGTCAAGTACTTT
CASSLGGGPRVKYF
>.|TRBV7-8|TRBJ2-3|.
TGTGCCAGCAGCTTTTCGGAGGACTTCGATACGCGGTACTTT
CASSFSEDFDTRYF
>.|TRBV2|TRBJ2-3|.
TGTGCCAGACAGGGTCGGGATACGCAGTATTTT
CARQGRDTQYF
>.|TRBV7-7|TRBJ2-3|.
TGTGCTAGCAGCTTAGCGTATGGCAGGGACGAGGAGCAGTTT
CASSLAYGRDEEQF
>once|TRBV11-2|TRBJ1-2|.
TGTGCCAGCAGCTCTCCATTGACGCAGCACTATGGCTACACCTTC
CASSSPLTQHYGYTF
>.|TRBV20-1|TRBJ2-5|.
TGCAGTGCCAGTCCGCAGGTTTCCCAAGAGACCCAGTACTTC
CSASPQVSQETQYF
>.|TRBV7-3|TRBJ1-1|.
TGTGCCAGCAGCCCACAGCGTACCACTGAAGCTTTCTTT
CASSPQRTTEAFF
>.|TRBV5-1|TRBJ2-5|.
TGTGCCAGCAGCCCCAAGCCCAGCGAAGAGACCCAGTACTTC
CASSPKPSEETQYF
>.|TRBV2|TRBJ2-5|.
TGTGCCAGCAGCGGGTTGGGTTGGGGAGAGACCCAGGACTTC
CASSGLGWGETQDF
>.|TRBV7-8|TRBJ2-3|.
TGTGCCAGCGGGGACGGGGGCGAAGGGACGCCGTTTTTC
CASGDGGEGTPFF
>.|TRBV9|TRBJ2-3|.
TGTGCCAGCAGGGACGCGGGCACAGCCACGACGCAGTATTTT
CASRDAGTATTQYF
>.|TRBV3-1|TRBJ1-4|.
TGTGCCAGCAGCCCCCCCCCGGAATGGGCAGGGGTAGAAAAACTGTTTTTT
CASSPPPEWAGVEKLFF
>.|TRBV7-7|TRBJ2-3|.
TGTGCCAGCAGCTTGGCTTCAGGGCCCGAAGCAGTACTTTTT
CASSLASGPEAVLF
>many|TRBV29-1|TRBJ2-7|TRBD1
TGCAGCGTTGAAGGGGCAATACAGGGGGCTTGGGAGCAGTACTTC
CSVEGAIQGAWEQYF